The 31 T cell receptor beta chains below were found in one sample sequenced in a study of identical twins. TCRdb used MiXCR to reprocess the 5' RACE reads, holding one entry per CDR3 protein. This table holds roughly 540,000 distinct CDR3 sequences, around 20% found once. The sample was also linked to a second study, of T cells expressing NK-cell markers.

The sample comprised CD4+ T cells sorted from blood. The origin of the receptors is a woman younger than 30 in good health.

The chain links TRBV10-3 to TRBJ2-3, with D possibly called TRBD1 or TRBD2 (5 bases each). The CDR3 runs 14 residues. Between the trimmed V and J ends, which lost 4 bases and 5 bases, there was a span of 13 bases. The germline V gene has CDR1 ENHRY and CDR2 SYGVKD. The CDR3 region is CAISGTGAGDTQYF. In DNA, the CDR3 is TGTGCCATCAGTGGGACCGGGGCTGGAGATACGCAGTATTTT.

The chain employs TRBV5-5 and TRBJ2-5; either TRBD1 or TRBD2 may fit D (5 bases each). The CDR3 has 14 residues. The germline CDR1 and CDR2 sequences are SGHKS and YYEKEE (reference sequence). Between the trimmed V and J ends, which lost 0 bases and 5 bases, there was a span of 11 bases. CDR3 nucleotide sequence: TGTGCCAGCAGCTTGGGACATGAGGGGGAGACCCAGTACTTC. Translated: CASSLGHEGETQYF. Based on the CDR3 plus reference TRBV5-5 and TRBJ2-5, the full variable domain is DAGVTQSPTHLIKTRGQQVTLRCSPISGHKSVSWYQQVLGQGPQFIFQYYEKEERGRGNFPDRFSARQFPNYSSELNVNALLLGDSALYLCASSLGHEGETQYFGPGTRLLVL.

The gene calls are TRBV4-2 and TRBJ1-5; no clear D. V lost 0 bases to trimming and J lost 3 bases, with 12 bases between them. Germline V gene sequence: CDR1 LGHNA, CDR2 YNFKEQ. The CDR3 runs 16 residues. CDR3 in DNA: TGTGCCAGCAGCCAAGATCGGGCGGTTACCAATCAGCCCCAGCATTTT. Translating gives CASSQDRAVTNQPQHF.

This clonotype has more than one count but fewer than ten. The V gene is TRBV6-1, the J gene TRBJ1-3, with 10 nucleotides matching TRBD1. Unmatched junction bases numbered 4, after V lost 6 bases and J lost 8 bases. Germline values: CDR1 MNHNS, CDR2 SASEGT. The CDR3 extends over 13 amino acids. In nucleotides, the CDR3 is TGTGCCAGCAGGGGACAGGGGACAGACACCATATATTTT. Its translation: CASRGQGTDTIYF.

This clonotype was seen a handful of times. The chain combines TRBV6-5 with TRBJ1-2; D is uncertain. The CDR3 is made up of 16 amino acids. Germline loops: CDR1 MNHEY, CDR2 SVGAGI. V was trimmed by 4 bases and J by 3 bases, leaving 18 bases between them. The CDR3 is CASSSHSGRTDYGYTF. DNA of the CDR3: TGTGCCAGCAGTTCCCACTCCGGGCGTACCGACTATGGCTACACCTTC.

The V and J genes are TRBV4-3 and TRBJ1-2, with a weak D call TRBD1 (6 bases). The CDR3 contains 16 residues. Trimming pared 0 bases from V and 7 bases from J, leaving 18 bases between. Looked up from germline, CDR1 is LGHNA and CDR2 is YSLEER. CDR3 DNA sequence: TGCGCCAGCAGCCAAGAGGCAGTACAGGGTTCTGTTGGCTACACCTTC. Protein sequence: CASSQEAVQGSVGYTF.

This chain links TRBV15 with TRBJ2-5, with TRBD2 as a possible D gene (7 bases). There are 16 residues in the CDR3. CDR1 is LNHNV and CDR2 is YYDKDF in the germline V gene (reference sequence). V was shortened by 0 bases and J by 5 bases, with 16 bases between the two germline ends. The DNA for the CDR3 is TGTGCCACCAGCAGAGATCGTGGAGGGGGGGGTGAGACCCAGTACTTC. This gives the protein CATSRDRGGGGETQYF.

The genes are TRBV6-1 and TRBJ1-5; D not resolved. With 0 bases removed from V and 9 bases from J, the gap between germline ends came to 9 bases. Germline lookup yields CDR1 MNHNS and CDR2 SASEGT. CDR3 length: 13 residues. CDR3 region: CASSEALGSPQHF. The CDR3 DNA reads as TGTGCCAGCAGTGAAGCGCTCGGATCGCCCCAGCATTTT.

This clonotype was detected a few times. The CDR3 protein is CSGLQGGIGQPQHF. The CDR3 DNA is TGCAGTGGGTTACAGGGTGGTATCGGTCAGCCCCAGCATTTT. This chain links TRBV20-1 with TRBJ1-5; weak D call: TRBD1 (6 bases). Trimming left V 7 bases short and J 6 bases short, with 19 bases between. CDR1 is DFQATT, CDR2 SNEGSKA, per germline (reference sequence). This CDR3 has 14 residues.

This clonotype was observed a few times. The V and J genes are TRBV5-6 and TRBJ1-4, with D unresolved. The CDR3 runs 12 residues. Trimming took off 4 bases at V and 7 bases at J, with 8 bases between the two ends. The V gene's germline CDR1 is SGHDT and CDR2 YYEEEE. DNA of the CDR3: TGTGCCAGCAGCAGCAATATTGAAAAACTGTTTTTT. It is translated as CASSSNIEKLFF.

The table lists this clonotype with a few counts. The V gene is TRBV12-3 or TRBV12-4, the J gene TRBJ1-2; D is undetermined. This CDR3 has 14 amino acids. Trimming left V 1 base short and J 0 bases short, with 6 bases between. The DNA for the CDR3 is TGTGCCAGCAGTTTAGGAGCCCCTAACTATGGCTACACCTTC. Its translation: CASSLGAPNYGYTF.

CDR3 nucleotide sequence: TGCAGTGCTAGATCCGGGACAGGGTACTACGAGCAGTACTTC. It translates to CSARSGTGYYEQYF. V usage is TRBV20-1 and J usage is TRBJ2-7; 9 bases fit TRBD1. The CDR3 contains 14 residues. The J segment lost 3 bases and the V segment lost 2 bases, leaving 5 bases of the junction unmatched. Germline V gene lookup returns CDR1 DFQATT and CDR2 SNEGSKA (reference sequence).

This rearrangement joins TRBV10-1 to TRBJ1-1; 9 bases match TRBD1. The CDR3 covers 13 residues. Germline CDR1 reads WNHNN; CDR2 reads SYGVQD (reference sequence). J gave up 5 bases and V 7 bases, and 5 bases lay outside the gene matches. This chain's CDR3 is CASTDRGTTEAFF. In DNA form, the CDR3 reads TGCGCCAGCACGGACAGGGGAACGACTGAAGCTTTCTTT.

The genes are TRBV7-6 and TRBJ2-1, with 9 bases lining up with TRBD2. This CDR3 comprises 17 residues. Germline CDR1 is SGHVS and CDR2 is FNYEAQ. The V segment lost 6 bases and the J segment 7 bases; nucleotides outside the gene matches: 16. The CDR3 coding sequence is TGTGCCAGCAGTCCGTCCGCCAGCGGGAGGCTAGGTAATGAGCAGTTCTTC. Protein product: CASSPSASGRLGNEQFF.

The V call is TRBV27, the J call TRBJ2-5; 7 nucleotides align to TRBD2. Germline trimming cut 2 bases from V and 5 bases from J; bases unmatched to any gene: 8. The germline CDR1 and CDR2 sequences are MNHEY and SMNVEV (reference sequence). This CDR3 region has 15 residues. The CDR3 DNA is TGTGCCAGCAGTTTAGGGGGGAGGGCCTTGGAGACCCAGTACTTC. Protein: CASSLGGRALETQYF.

Worth noting for this clonotype: The germline gene is not matched at one end of the junction; a read error may be the cause. J is TRBJ1-1 and V is TRBV20-1; a weak D match, TRBD1 (5 bases). CDR3 size: 12 residues. Per germline, CDR1 DFQATT and CDR2 SNEGSKA (reference sequence). This CDR3 is CSARQGRAEVFF. The CDR3 region has the DNA TGCAGTGCTAGACAGGGTAGGGCTGAAGTTTTCTTT.

Only a few counts were recorded for this clonotype. The chain combines TRBV5-1 with TRBJ1-1; D unresolved. V lost 0 bases, J lost 6 bases, and 12 bases lay in between. The germline V gene has CDR1 SGHRS and CDR2 YFSETQ. The CDR3 has 14 residues. The CDR3 DNA is TGCGCCAGCAGCTTGGGTCAGGATGGGTCTGAAGCTTTCTTT. It yields the protein CASSLGQDGSEAFF.

The sample holds a few counts of this clonotype. The chain combines TRBV20-1 with TRBJ1-2; D is unclear. V was cut by 4 bases and J by 8 bases, with 20 bases left in between. The CDR3 is 14 amino acids. Germline CDR1 reads DFQATT; CDR2 reads SNEGSKA (reference sequence). CDR3 amino acids: CSANALNRYFGYTF. The DNA for the CDR3 is TGCAGTGCTAACGCGCTGAATCGGTATTTCGGCTACACCTTC.

The chain employs TRBV27 and TRBJ1-1, with D perhaps matching TRBD1 (6 bases). Trimming stripped 2 bases from V and 4 bases from J, with 11 bases between. Germline lookup yields CDR1 MNHEY and CDR2 SMNVEV (reference sequence). CDR3 length: 14 residues. CDR3 region: CASSLTQGSTEAFF. CDR3 DNA: TGTGCCAGCAGTTTAACCCAGGGGAGCACTGAAGCTTTCTTT.

About this clonotype: One end of the junction varies from germline; a read error may be responsible. The gene calls are TRBV7-2 and TRBJ2-3; 9 bases are shared with TRBD2. The germline V gene encodes CDR1 SGHTA and CDR2 FQGNSA. The CDR3 is made up of 13 amino acids. CDR3 in DNA: TGTGCCAGCAGCTTTAGTCCTAGCGGGGCTTCCCATTTT. This gives the protein CASSFSPSGASHF.

This sequence joins TRBV5-1 and TRBJ1-2; D is uncertain. CDR1 is SGHRS, CDR2 YFSETQ, per germline. The V and J ends lost 1 base and 7 bases respectively, with 20 bases between them. This CDR3 comprises 16 residues. For the CDR3, the DNA is TGCGCCAGCAGCTTGATTTTGTCGGAGCCCCTCGCTGGCTACACCTTC. Amino acids: CASSLILSEPLAGYTF.

The chain couples TRBV20-1 to TRBJ2-1; 7 bases map to TRBD2. The CDR3 extends over 15 amino acids. The junction had 10 bases not matched to a gene; V was cut back by 2 bases and J by 6 bases. In germline, CDR1 is DFQATT, CDR2 SNEGSKA (reference sequence). The CDR3 reads CSARSGAQRRNEQFF. CDR3 in DNA: TGCAGTGCTAGAAGCGGGGCCCAAAGGCGCAATGAGCAGTTCTTC.

The CDR3 loop is CSARGTSGGVQETQYF. The CDR3 nucleotides read TGCAGTGCTAGAGGAACTAGCGGGGGTGTCCAAGAGACCCAGTACTTC. The chain carries TRBV20-1 and TRBJ2-5; the match to TRBD2 covers 11 bases. V shed 1 base, J shed 1 base, and the junction held 5 bases outside the gene matches. Germline CDR1 is DFQATT and CDR2 is SNEGSKA (reference sequence). The CDR3 runs to 16 residues.

V and J are TRBV4-3 and TRBJ2-7; tentatively, D is TRBD2 (6 bases). Germline-derived CDR1 and CDR2 are LGHNA and YSLEER. The CDR3 spans 13 residues. Trimming removed 0 bases from V and 7 bases from J, with 10 bases in between. The CDR3 region is CASSQDWGREQYF. CDR3 DNA: TGCGCCAGCAGCCAAGACTGGGGGAGGGAGCAGTACTTC.

The chain combines TRBV20-1 with TRBJ2-5, with 8 bases fitting TRBD2. The CDR3 has 15 amino acids. Unmatched junction bases numbered 9, after V lost 1 base and J lost 5 bases. The germline gives CDR1 DFQATT, CDR2 SNEGSKA (reference sequence). The CDR3 nucleotides read TGCAGTGCTAGAGTTAGCGGGGTACCTTGGGAGACCCAGTACTTC. This gives the protein CSARVSGVPWETQYF.

This clonotype appeared a few times. The rearrangement links TRBV12-3 or TRBV12-4 to TRBJ2-1; 8 bases map to TRBD2. This CDR3 spans 13 amino acids. V lost 3 bases to trimming and J lost 10 bases; unmatched junction nucleotides: 5. CDR3 DNA: TGTGCCAGCAGTTTGAGGCGGGAGGTCGAGCAGTTCTTC. This codes for CASSLRREVEQFF.

This clonotype turned up a few times. The chain recombines TRBV25-1 with TRBJ2-7; D is perhaps TRBD2 (6 bases). Germline lookup yields CDR1 MGHDK and CDR2 SYGVNS. The CDR3 is 15 residues long. V lost 5 bases and J lost 2, with 16 bases in between. CDR3 sequence reads: CASSSNREKTYEQYF. CDR3 DNA sequence: TGTGCCAGCAGTAGCAACCGGGAGAAAACCTACGAGCAGTACTTC.

The chain links TRBV9 to TRBJ1-2, with D possibly being TRBD1 (5 bases). The ends were cut back, 4 bases at V and 5 bases at J, with 15 bases in the middle. This CDR3 has 14 residues. Germline CDR1 SGDLS, CDR2 YYNGEE. CDR3: CASSPHRGDYGYTF. The CDR3 nucleotides read TGTGCCAGCAGCCCGCATAGGGGCGATTATGGCTACACCTTC.

This clonotype was recorded at least ten times. This chain links TRBV20-1 with TRBJ2-3; maybe TRBD1 (5 bases). The ends were cut back, 0 bases at V and 5 bases at J, with 15 bases in the middle. Germline CDR1 and CDR2: DFQATT and SNEGSKA (reference sequence). The CDR3 length is 15 residues. The CDR3, as DNA: TGCAGTGCTAGAGATGGTTCCAGGGTGAGAGATACGCAGTATTTT. Translated, it gives CSARDGSRVRDTQYF.

A few counts support this clonotype. This sequence joins TRBV6-2 or TRBV6-3 and TRBJ2-1; D remains ambiguous. The germline V gene has CDR1 MNHEY and CDR2 SVGEGT. The CDR3 loop spans 14 amino acids. V lost 6 bases, J lost 2 bases, and 11 bases lay in between. The CDR3 region has the DNA TGTGCCAGCAGCACTCGTGAGACCTACAATGAGCAGTTCTTC. This translates into CASSTRETYNEQFF.

This chain joins TRBV11-3 and TRBJ1-4; TRBD1 might be the D (6 bases). Germline V gives CDR1 SGHNT, CDR2 YENEEA. V was shortened by 4 bases and J by 7 bases, with 19 bases between the two germline ends. This CDR3 region has 16 residues. CDR3: CASSSRGGGAGEKLFF. Written as DNA, the CDR3 is TGTGCCAGCAGCTCCAGGGGCGGGGGCGCAGGTGAAAAACTGTTTTTT.